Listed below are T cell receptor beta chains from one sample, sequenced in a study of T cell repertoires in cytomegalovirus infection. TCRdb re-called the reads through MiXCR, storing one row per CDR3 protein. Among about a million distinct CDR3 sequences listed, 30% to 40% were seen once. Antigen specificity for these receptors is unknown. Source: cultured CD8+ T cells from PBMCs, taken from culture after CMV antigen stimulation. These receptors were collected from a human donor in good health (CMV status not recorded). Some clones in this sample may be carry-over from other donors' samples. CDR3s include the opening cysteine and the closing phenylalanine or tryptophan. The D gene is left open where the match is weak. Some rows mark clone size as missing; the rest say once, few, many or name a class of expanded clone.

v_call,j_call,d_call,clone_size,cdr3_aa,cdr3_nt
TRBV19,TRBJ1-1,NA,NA,CASSISRNGYTEAFF,TGTGCCAGTAGTATAAGTCGAAACGGATACACTGAAGCTTTCTTT
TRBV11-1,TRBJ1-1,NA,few,CASSLLQWNTEAFF,TGTGCCAGCAGCTTACTCCAGTGGAACACTGAAGCTTTCTTT
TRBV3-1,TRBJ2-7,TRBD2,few,CASSQNSGRDYEQYF,TGTGCCAGCAGCCAAAATAGCGGGAGAGACTACGAGCAGTACTTC
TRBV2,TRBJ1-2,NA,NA,CASPRGPNYGYTF,TGTGCCAGCCCCAGGGGCCCTAACTATGGCTACACCTTC
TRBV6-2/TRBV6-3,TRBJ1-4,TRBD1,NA,CASSYGGQGIEKLFF,TGTGCCAGCAGTTACGGGGGACAGGGGATTGAAAAACTGTTTTTT
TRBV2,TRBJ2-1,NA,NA,CASSDPSLPRDEQFF,TGTGCCAGCAGTGACCCTTCCCTACCCCGCGATGAGCAGTTCTTC
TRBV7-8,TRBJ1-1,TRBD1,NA,CASSVPGQKTEAFF,TGTGCCAGCAGCGTGCCGGGACAGAAAACTGAAGCTTTCTTT
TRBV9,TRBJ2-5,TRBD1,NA,CASSVARDREGTQYF,TGTGCCAGCAGCGTAGCCCGGGACAGGGAGGGGACCCAGTACTTC
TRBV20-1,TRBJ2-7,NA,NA,CSAIMDHQGNSSPYEQYF,TGCAGTGCTATAATGGATCACCAGGGAAACTCCTCCCCCTACGAGCAGTACTTC
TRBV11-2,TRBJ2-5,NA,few,CASSSQLVGEETQYF,TGTGCCAGCAGCTCCCAGCTAGTGGGCGAAGAGACCCAGTACTTC
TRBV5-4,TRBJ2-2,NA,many,CASSPTSFPGELFF,TGTGCCAGCAGCCCAACTAGCTTCCCCGGGGAGCTGTTTTTT
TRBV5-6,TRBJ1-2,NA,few,CASSLEELTYYGYTF,TGTGCCAGCAGCTTGGAAGAGCTTACGTACTATGGCTACACCTTC
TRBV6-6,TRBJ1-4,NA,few,CASRIVGEKLFF,TGTGCCAGCAGGATAGTGGGGGAAAAACTGTTTTTT
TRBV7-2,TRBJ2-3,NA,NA,CANSLSLSPLDTQYF,TGTGCCAACAGCTTATCACTATCTCCATTGGATACGCAGTATTTT
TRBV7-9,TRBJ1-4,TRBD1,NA,CASSLPGQDTEKLFF,TGTGCCAGCAGCCTCCCGGGACAGGATACAGAAAAACTGTTTTTT
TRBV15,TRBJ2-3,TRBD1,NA,CATSRDGTGGPTDTQYF,TGTGCCACCAGCAGAGATGGGACAGGGGGACCGACAGATACGCAGTATTTT
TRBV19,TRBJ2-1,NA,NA,CASSPLPRKASYNEQFF,TGTGCCAGTAGTCCACTTCCTCGCAAGGCGTCCTACAATGAGCAGTTCTTC
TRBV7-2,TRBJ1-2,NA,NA,CASSSMTDIYLNYGYTF,TGTGCCAGCAGCTCCATGACAGATATATACCTGAACTATGGCTACACCTTC
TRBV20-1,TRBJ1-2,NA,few,CSVHLGPGYTF,TGCAGTGTTCACCTAGGGCCTGGCTACACCTTC
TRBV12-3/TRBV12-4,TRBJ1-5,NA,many,CASSVQNVGQPQHF,TGTGCCAGCAGTGTCCAGAATGTAGGTCAGCCCCAGCATTTT
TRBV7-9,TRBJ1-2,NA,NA,CASSGLGRANYGYTF,TGTGCCAGCAGCGGACTCGGCCGAGCTAACTATGGCTACACCTTC
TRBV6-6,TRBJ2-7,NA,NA,CASRPRTQGSHEQYF,TGTGCCAGCAGACCCCGGACCCAGGGAAGCCACGAGCAGTACTTC
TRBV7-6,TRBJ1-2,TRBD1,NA,CASSAGGEVYGYTF,TGTGCCAGCAGCGCAGGGGGGGAGGTCTATGGCTACACCTTC
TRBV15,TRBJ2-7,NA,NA,CATRLHRGPSYEQYF,TGTGCCACCCGTTTGCATCGGGGGCCCTCCTACGAGCAGTACTTC
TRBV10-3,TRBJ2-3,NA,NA,CAISDIGGLTDTQYF,TGTGCCATCAGTGATATCGGGGGGCTTACAGATACGCAGTATTTT
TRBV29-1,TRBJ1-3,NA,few,CSVDLGSGNTIYF,TGCAGCGTTGACCTGGGGTCTGGAAACACCATATATTTT
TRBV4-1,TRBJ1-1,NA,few,CASSQQQATEAFF,TGCGCCAGCAGCCAACAACAGGCGACTGAAGCTTTCTTT
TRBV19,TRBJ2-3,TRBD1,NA,CATLPGQATDTQYF,TGTGCCACCCTACCGGGACAGGCAACAGATACGCAGTATTTT
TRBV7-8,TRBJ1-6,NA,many,CASSFFRPANIGQSYNSPLHF,TGTGCCAGCAGCTTTTTCCGGCCCGCTAATATTGGACAGAGCTATAATTCACCCCTCCACTTT
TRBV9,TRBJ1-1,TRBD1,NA,CASSGGQGVHEAFF,TGTGCCAGCAGCGGAGGACAGGGAGTCCACGAAGCTTTCTTT
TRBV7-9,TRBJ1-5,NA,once,CASSLVDRPNQPQHF,TGTGCCAGCAGCTTAGTCGACAGACCTAATCAGCCCCAGCATTTT
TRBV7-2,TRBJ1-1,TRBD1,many,CASSYGTGGDTEAFF,TGTGCCAGCAGCTACGGGACAGGGGGCGACACTGAAGCTTTCTTT
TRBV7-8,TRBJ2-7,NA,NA,CASSPWGGPYEQYF,TGTGCCAGCAGCCCCTGGGGGGGGCCCTACGAGCAGTACTTC
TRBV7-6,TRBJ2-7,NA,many,CASSLGSEEAYEQYF,TGTGCCAGCAGCTTAGGCTCCGAGGAGGCCTACGAGCAGTACTTC
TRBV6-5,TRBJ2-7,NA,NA,CASSYSTYGGPYEQYF,TGTGCCAGCAGTTACTCTACCTACGGGGGCCCCTACGAGCAGTACTTC
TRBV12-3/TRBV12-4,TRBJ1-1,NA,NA,CASLYGGQNTEAFF,TGTGCCAGTCTTTACGGGGGCCAGAACACTGAAGCTTTCTTT
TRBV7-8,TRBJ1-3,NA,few,CASTGPPGNTIYF,TGTGCCAGCACCGGACCCCCTGGAAACACCATATATTTT